The 19 T cell receptor beta chains below all came from one sample that was sequenced in a study of ipilimumab plus nivolumab after autologous stem cell transplantation. Method: immunoSEQ multiplex PCR; TCRdb's copy keeps in-frame clones and lacks some. This sample carries 20,000 to 30,000 clones, around 84% of them seen once, and the ten largest clones take 4% to 6%. Sequenced material: PBMCs, taken in a trial of ipilimumab plus nivolumab as post-transplant consolidation. These TCRs come from a male donor with diffuse large B-cell lymphoma.

Only one count was recorded for this clone. V gene TRBV5-1 combines with J gene TRBJ2-2; TRBD1 matches at 8 bases. J gave up 5 bases and V 4 bases, and 7 bases lay outside the gene matches. The CDR3 totals 15 residues. Germline-derived CDR1 and CDR2 are SGHRS and YFSETQ. CDR3 nucleotide sequence: TGCGCCAGCAGCCTCCAGGGGGCGGAAACCGGGGAGCTGTTTTTT. Its protein product is CASSLQGAETGELFF.

This clone was detected only once. The genes are TRBV5-6 and TRBJ2-5, with 9 bases that match TRBD2. CDR3 length equals 16 residues. Germline V gives CDR1 SGHDT, CDR2 YYEEEE. V shed 4 bases and J 7 bases; nucleotides not matched to a gene: 14. The CDR3 protein is CASSQRTSAGVGTQYF. CDR3 in DNA: TGTGCCAGCAGCCAAAGGACTAGCGCGGGGGTCGGGACCCAGTACTTC.

J is TRBJ1-1 and V is TRBV4-3, with D possibly TRBD1 on 5 matching bases. With 4 bases removed from V and 4 bases from J, the gap between germline ends came to 13 bases. The CDR3 has 14 residues. Germline CDR1 is LGHNA and CDR2 is YSLEER. CDR3 protein: CASSPGPVGTEAFF. Written as DNA, the CDR3 is TGCGCCAGCAGCCCGGGACCGGTCGGCACTGAAGCTTTCTTT.

V usage is TRBV5-5 and J usage is TRBJ1-1; a weak D match, TRBD1 (6 bases). This CDR3 comprises 13 residues. V dropped 4 bases and J dropped 5 bases, with 12 bases sitting between them. Looked up from germline, CDR1 is SGHKS and CDR2 is YYEKEE (reference sequence). The CDR3 here is CASSIQGLTEAFF. The CDR3 nucleotides read TGTGCCAGCAGCATTCAGGGGTTGACTGAAGCTTTCTTT. The whole variable domain, remainder taken from reference TRBV5-5 and TRBJ1-1, is DAGVTQSPTHLIKTRGQQVTLRCSPISGHKSVSWYQQVLGQGPQFIFQYYEKEERGRGNFPDRFSARQFPNYSSELNVNALLLGDSALYLCASSIQGLTEAFFGQGTRLTVV.

V usage is TRBV7-9 and J usage is TRBJ2-7; 11 bases map to TRBD2. The ends lost 4 bases at V and 5 bases at J; junction bases unmatched: 13. Germline V lookup: CDR1 SEHNR, CDR2 FQNEAQ (reference sequence). This CDR3 is 17 amino acids long. CDR3 DNA: TGTGCCAGCAGCTCATCAAGAGGGACTAGCGGCTATAACGAGCAGTACTTC. Translation gives CASSSSRGTSGYNEQYF.

The chain carries TRBV6-6 and TRBJ1-3, with 8 bases lining up with TRBD1. V dropped 5 bases and J dropped 4; count of bases not matched to a gene: 4. The CDR3 covers 14 residues. Germline V gene sequence: CDR1 MNHNY, CDR2 SVGAGI (reference sequence). CDR3 loop: CASSLDRVGNTIYF. In nucleotides, the CDR3 is TGTGCCAGCAGTCTGGACAGGGTGGGAAACACCATATATTTT.

This chain uses TRBV7-2 with TRBJ2-1; TRBD1 matches 9 bases. This CDR3 has 14 amino acids. V shed 5 bases and J 2 bases; nucleotides not matched to a gene: 1. Germline V lookup: CDR1 SGHTA, CDR2 FQGNSA. DNA for the CDR3: TGTGCCAGCAGCCGGGACAGGGCCTACAATGAGCAGTTCTTC. Amino acid sequence: CASSRDRAYNEQFF. Variable domain in full (rest from reference TRBV7-2 and TRBJ2-1): GAGVSQSPSNKVTEKGKDVELRCDPISGHTALYWYRQSLGQGLEFLIYFQGNSAPDKSGLPSDRFSAERTGGSVSTLTIQRTQQEDSAVYLCASSRDRAYNEQFFGPGTRLTVL.

In DNA form, the CDR3 reads TGCGCCAGCAGCCCGGACACCCGGGGCTACACCTTC. Protein product: CASSPDTRGYTF. The V gene is TRBV5-1, the J gene TRBJ1-2, with a weak D call TRBD1 (5 bases). Germline V gene sequence: CDR1 SGHRS, CDR2 YFSETQ. The CDR3 totals 12 residues. Trimming took off 4 bases at V and 8 bases at J, with 12 bases between the two ends. Full variable domain (missing parts from reference TRBV5-1 and TRBJ1-2): KAGVTQTPRYLIKTRGQQVTLSCSPISGHRSVSWYQQTPGQGLQFLFEYFSETQRNKGNFPGRFSGRQFSNSRSEMNVSTLELGDSALYLCASSPDTRGYTFGSGTRLTVV.

There are a few counts of this clone. The chain joins TRBV6-6 to TRBJ1-4; 7 nucleotides line up with TRBD1. This CDR3 has 15 amino acids. Per the germline V gene, CDR1 is MNHNY and CDR2 is SVGAGI (reference sequence). The ends lost 6 bases at V and 3 bases at J; junction bases unmatched: 7. The CDR3 DNA follows: TGTGCCAGCAGCTCTAGACAGGGTTCTAATGAAAAACTGTTTTTT. Protein sequence: CASSSRQGSNEKLFF.

The V call is TRBV6-1, the J call TRBJ1-4; D is unclear. The CDR3 covers 14 residues. V lost 6 bases, J lost 8 bases, and 16 bases lay in between. CDR1 and CDR2 from the germline V gene are MNHNS and SASEGT. The CDR3 DNA reads TGTGCCAGCAGATACATAGGGCCGGAAGAAAAACTGTTTTTT. Protein: CASRYIGPEEKLFF.

V usage is TRBV19 and J usage is TRBJ2-3; 8 bases match TRBD2. Germline V gene sequence: CDR1 LNHDA, CDR2 SQIVND (reference sequence). This CDR3 has 17 residues. V was clipped by 5 bases and J by 2 bases; unmatched bases: 12. CDR3 nucleotides: TGTGCCAGTAGTCCAGCACGCGGCGGGGGGAACACAGATACGCAGTATTTT. Encoded protein: CASSPARGGGNTDTQYF.

The chain employs TRBV19 and TRBJ2-3; tentatively, D is TRBD2 (5 bases). Germline CDR1 LNHDA, CDR2 SQIVND (reference sequence). With 6 bases removed from V and 0 bases from J, the gap between germline ends came to 16 bases. The length of the CDR3 is 16 residues. The CDR3 region has the DNA TGTGCCAGTAGACCCCCCGGGGAGCCTAGCACAGATACGCAGTATTTT. Protein: CASRPPGEPSTDTQYF.

This chain links TRBV19 with TRBJ1-6; possibly TRBD1 for D (6 bases). V shed 5 bases and J shed 10 bases, with 12 bases lying between them. The CDR3 covers 13 residues. Germline V gene sequence: CDR1 LNHDA, CDR2 SQIVND (reference sequence). This chain's CDR3 is CASSLSGESPLHF. In nucleotides, the CDR3 is TGTGCCAGTAGTCTTTCAGGGGAATCACCCCTCCACTTT.

This chain uses TRBV11-2 with TRBJ2-4; either TRBD1 or TRBD2 may supply D (6 bases each). Germline-derived CDR1 and CDR2 are SGHAT and FQNNGV. V was clipped by 5 bases and J by 6 bases, with 11 bases between them. The CDR3 is 13 amino acids. In nucleotides, the CDR3 is TGTGCCAGCAGCGAGGGGGGCATAAACATTCAGTACTTC. As protein: CASSEGGINIQYF.

The V and J genes are TRBV2 and TRBJ2-4, with D unresolved. The V end lost 7 bases, the J end lost 4 bases, and 5 bases lay between the germline ends. CDR3 length: 11 residues. Looked up from germline, CDR1 is SNHLY and CDR2 is FYNNEI. Here the CDR3 DNA reads TGTGCCAGCATGGGAAAAAACATTCAGTACTTC. Protein sequence: CASMGKNIQYF.

The chain employs TRBV5-5 and TRBJ2-7; the D call may be TRBD1 or TRBD2 (6 bases each). The V and J ends lost 4 bases and 4 bases respectively, with 21 bases between them. The CDR3 runs 16 residues. Germline V gives CDR1 SGHKS, CDR2 YYEKEE (reference sequence). The CDR3 DNA reads as TGTGCCAGCAGCCCAGGTGTCCGGCAGGGGAGGTACGAGCAGTACTTC. Translation: CASSPGVRQGRYEQYF.

The V gene is TRBV7-3, the J gene TRBJ2-2; TRBD1 aligns across 7 bases. Germline CDR1 and CDR2: SGHTA and FQGTGA. This CDR3 has 14 amino acids. Trimming removed 6 bases from V and 6 bases from J; junction bases left unmatched: 7. The DNA of the CDR3 is TGTGCCAGCAGGGCTGGGACAGTCCCCGGGGAGCTGTTTTTT. Protein product: CASRAGTVPGELFF.

This sequence joins TRBV5-6 and TRBJ1-2, with a possible D match to TRBD1 (5 bases). Germline V CDR1 and CDR2: SGHDT, YYEEEE. This CDR3 contains 14 residues. Trimming took 1 base from V and 7 from J, leaving 14 bases between them. DNA of the CDR3: TGTGCCAGCAGCTTGTCGGGGGGACTGACTGGCTACACCTTC. Its translation: CASSLSGGLTGYTF.

The genes are TRBV5-6 and TRBJ2-3; D ambiguous. V was clipped by 6 bases and J by 4 bases, with 9 bases between them. The germline V gene has CDR1 SGHDT and CDR2 YYEEEE. The CDR3 consists of 12 residues. In DNA, the CDR3 is TGTGCCAGCAACACGGGCCCAGATACGCAGTATTTT. The encoded protein is CASNTGPDTQYF.